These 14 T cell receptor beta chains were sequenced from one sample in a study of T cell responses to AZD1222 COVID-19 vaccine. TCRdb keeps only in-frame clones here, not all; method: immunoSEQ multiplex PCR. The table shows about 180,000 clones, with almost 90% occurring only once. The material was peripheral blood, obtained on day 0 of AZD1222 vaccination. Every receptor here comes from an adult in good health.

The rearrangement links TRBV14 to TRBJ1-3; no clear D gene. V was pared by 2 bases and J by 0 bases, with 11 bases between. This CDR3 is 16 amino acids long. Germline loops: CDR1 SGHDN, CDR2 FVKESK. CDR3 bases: TGTGCCAGCAGCCAAAGTCTGGGCATCTCTGGAAACACCATATATTTT. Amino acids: CASSQSLGISGNTIYF.

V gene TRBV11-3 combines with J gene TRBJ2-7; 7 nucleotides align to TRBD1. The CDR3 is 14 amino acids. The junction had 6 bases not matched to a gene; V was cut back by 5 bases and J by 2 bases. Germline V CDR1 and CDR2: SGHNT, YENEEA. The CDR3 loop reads CASSPWDRPYEQYF. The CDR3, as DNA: TGTGCCAGCAGCCCTTGGGACAGACCCTACGAGCAGTACTTC.

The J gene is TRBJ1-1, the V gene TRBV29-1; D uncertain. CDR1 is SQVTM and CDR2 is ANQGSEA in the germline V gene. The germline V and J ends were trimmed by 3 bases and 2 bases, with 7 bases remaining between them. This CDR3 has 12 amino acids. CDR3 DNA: TGCAGCGTTGAGGGCAAAAACACTGAAGCTTTCTTT. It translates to CSVEGKNTEAFF.

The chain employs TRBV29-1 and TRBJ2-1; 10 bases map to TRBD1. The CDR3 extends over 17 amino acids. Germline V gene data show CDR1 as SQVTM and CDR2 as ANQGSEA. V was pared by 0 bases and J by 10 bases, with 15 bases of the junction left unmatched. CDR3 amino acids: CSVEDLGQGRLSREQFF. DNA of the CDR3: TGCAGCGTTGAAGATTTGGGACAGGGGAGGTTATCAAGGGAGCAGTTCTTC.

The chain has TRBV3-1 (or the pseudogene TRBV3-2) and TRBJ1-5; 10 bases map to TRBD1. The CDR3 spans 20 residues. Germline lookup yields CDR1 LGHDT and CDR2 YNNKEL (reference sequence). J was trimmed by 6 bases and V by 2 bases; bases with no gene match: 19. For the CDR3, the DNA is TGTGCCAGCAGCCAATCTCCGGGACAGGGGTTTGGGTTCGAGTTTCAGCCCCAGCATTTT. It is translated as CASSQSPGQGFGFEFQPQHF.

In nucleotides, the CDR3 is TGTGCCAGCAGGGGACAGGGTTTGGGTCAGCCCCAGCATTTT. It yields the protein CASRGQGLGQPQHF. The chain combines TRBV6-5 with TRBJ1-5; 9 bases are shared with TRBD1. Losses at the gene ends were 6 bases for V and 6 bases for J; bases not matched to a gene: 6. In germline, CDR1 is MNHEY, CDR2 SVGAGI. This CDR3 spans 14 amino acids.

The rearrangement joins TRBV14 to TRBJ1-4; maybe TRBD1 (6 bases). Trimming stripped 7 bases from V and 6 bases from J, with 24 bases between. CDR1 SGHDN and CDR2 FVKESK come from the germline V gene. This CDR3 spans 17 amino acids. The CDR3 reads CASITKPGGGLYEKLFF. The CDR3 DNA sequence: TGTGCCAGCATCACTAAACCCGGGGGGGGCCTTTATGAAAAACTGTTTTTT.

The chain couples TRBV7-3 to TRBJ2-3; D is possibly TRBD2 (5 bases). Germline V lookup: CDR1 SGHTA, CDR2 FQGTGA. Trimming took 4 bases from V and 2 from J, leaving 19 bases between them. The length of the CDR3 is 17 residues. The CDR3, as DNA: TGTGCCAGCAGCTCCTCCGCAGGAGCGGTGCCCACAGATACGCAGTATTTT. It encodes CASSSSAGAVPTDTQYF.

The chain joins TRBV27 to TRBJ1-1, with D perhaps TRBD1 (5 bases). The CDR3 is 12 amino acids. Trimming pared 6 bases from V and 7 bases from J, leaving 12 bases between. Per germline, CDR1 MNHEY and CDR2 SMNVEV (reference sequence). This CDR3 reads CASSSIGGEAFF. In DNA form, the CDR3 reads TGTGCCAGCAGCTCTATTGGGGGTGAAGCTTTCTTT.

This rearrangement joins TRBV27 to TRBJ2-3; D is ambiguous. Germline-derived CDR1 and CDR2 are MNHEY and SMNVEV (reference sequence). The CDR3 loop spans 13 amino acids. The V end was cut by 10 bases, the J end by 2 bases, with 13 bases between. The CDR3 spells CATHPDNTDTQYF. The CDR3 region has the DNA TGTGCCACCCACCCCGACAACACAGATACGCAGTATTTT.

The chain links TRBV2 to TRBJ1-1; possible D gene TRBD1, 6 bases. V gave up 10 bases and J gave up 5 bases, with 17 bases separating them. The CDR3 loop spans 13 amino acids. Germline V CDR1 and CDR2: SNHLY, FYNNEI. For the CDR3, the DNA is TGTGCCAAACCCCAGGGGAAAGGGACTGAAGCTTTCTTT. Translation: CAKPQGKGTEAFF.

The CDR3 DNA reads as TGTGCCATCAGTTACAGGACCGAGGAGACCCAGTACTTC. This codes for CAISYRTEETQYF. J is TRBJ2-5 and V is TRBV10-3; D might be TRBD1 (5 bases). V gave up 5 bases and J gave up 5 bases, with 12 bases separating them. CDR3 length: 13 residues. From germline, CDR1 is ENHRY and CDR2 SYGVKD.

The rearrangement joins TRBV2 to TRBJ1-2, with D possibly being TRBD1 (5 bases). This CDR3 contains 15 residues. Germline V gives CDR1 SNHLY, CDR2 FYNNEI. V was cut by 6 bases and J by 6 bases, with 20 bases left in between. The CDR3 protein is CASRDPNRGPHGYTF. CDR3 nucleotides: TGTGCCAGCAGGGACCCGAATAGGGGTCCTCATGGCTACACCTTC.

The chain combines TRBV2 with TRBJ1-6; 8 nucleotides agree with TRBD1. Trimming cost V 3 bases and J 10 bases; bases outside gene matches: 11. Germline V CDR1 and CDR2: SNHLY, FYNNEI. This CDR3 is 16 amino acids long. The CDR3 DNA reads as TGTGCCAGCAGTGAGTTACAGGGGGAAGGGGAATCACCCCTCCACTTT. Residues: CASSELQGEGESPLHF.